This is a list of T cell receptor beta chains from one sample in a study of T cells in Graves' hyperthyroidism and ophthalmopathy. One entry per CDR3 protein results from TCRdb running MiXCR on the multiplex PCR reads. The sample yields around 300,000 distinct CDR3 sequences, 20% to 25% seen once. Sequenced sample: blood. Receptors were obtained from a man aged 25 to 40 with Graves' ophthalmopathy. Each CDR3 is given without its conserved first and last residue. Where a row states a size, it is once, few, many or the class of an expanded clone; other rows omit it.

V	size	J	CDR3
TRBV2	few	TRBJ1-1	ASLMGGGTEAF
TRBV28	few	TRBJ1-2	ASARQAYGYT
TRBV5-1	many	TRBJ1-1	ASSPGQPSTEAF
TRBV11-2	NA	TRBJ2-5	ASRLAGAQETQY
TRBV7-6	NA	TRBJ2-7	ASSLAGTSGQVQY
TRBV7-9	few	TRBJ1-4	ASSMPTTGSEKLF
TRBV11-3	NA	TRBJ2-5	ASSSTIRPGETQY
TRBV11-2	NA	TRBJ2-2	ASSRGVNTGELF
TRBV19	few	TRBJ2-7	ASSKQDRGYEQY
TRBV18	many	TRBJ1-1	ASSPRVTEAF
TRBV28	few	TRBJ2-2	ASSSTHRGGTGELF
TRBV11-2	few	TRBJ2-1	ASSTGETSLKGEQF
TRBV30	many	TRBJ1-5	AWSGASGNQPQH